The rows below give T cell receptor beta chains drawn from one sample of a study of monozygotic twins with inflammatory bowel disease. After re-calling the 5' RACE reads, TCRdb lists one entry per CDR3 protein, DNA absent. This sample contains around 450,000 distinct CDR3 sequences. Sequencing was performed on blood. The receptors were gathered from a human donor with ulcerative colitis or Crohn's disease, or a healthy co-twin of an affected twin (not recorded which). Both conserved end residues are part of each CDR3.

j_gene: TRBJ2-1; v_gene: TRBV3-1; CDR3aa: CASSPRGSGGLGEQFF
j_gene: TRBJ1-6; v_gene: TRBV30; CDR3aa: CAWSRGGYSPLHF
j_gene: TRBJ1-1; v_gene: TRBV29-1; CDR3aa: CSVVGGAGRNEAFF
j_gene: TRBJ2-3; v_gene: TRBV6-1; CDR3aa: CASSERGGASTDTQYF
j_gene: TRBJ2-4; v_gene: TRBV18; CDR3aa: CASSRDQMTAKNIQYF
j_gene: TRBJ2-7; v_gene: TRBV7-9; CDR3aa: CASSQDGSGYEQYF
j_gene: TRBJ2-7; v_gene: TRBV6-2/TRBV6-3; CDR3aa: CASTKTQGAYEQYF
j_gene: TRBJ2-1; v_gene: TRBV6-1; CDR3aa: CASSELPGPGNEQFF
j_gene: TRBJ2-1; v_gene: TRBV4-1; CDR3aa: CASSLWGGVDEQFF
j_gene: TRBJ2-2; v_gene: TRBV6-2/TRBV6-3; CDR3aa: CASTSGANTGELFF
j_gene: TRBJ1-1; v_gene: TRBV5-1; CDR3aa: CASSWGTADTEAFF
j_gene: TRBJ2-1; v_gene: TRBV30; CDR3aa: CAWGTLYNEQFF
j_gene: TRBJ1-5; v_gene: TRBV20-1; CDR3aa: CSAKGADQPQHF
j_gene: TRBJ1-6; v_gene: TRBV20-1; CDR3aa: CSARVGPYNSPLHF
j_gene: TRBJ1-6; v_gene: TRBV2; CDR3aa: CASSEEQTAYNSPLHF
j_gene: TRBJ1-4; v_gene: TRBV3-1; CDR3aa: CASSHGGTTNEKLFF
j_gene: TRBJ2-1; v_gene: TRBV7-2; CDR3aa: CASSLEGGDIFFF
j_gene: TRBJ1-6; v_gene: TRBV5-1; CDR3aa: CASSRTGLFSYNSPLHF
j_gene: TRBJ1-3; v_gene: TRBV6-1; CDR3aa: CASSEALGQGGTIYF